Following are 3 T cell receptor beta chains from one sample sequenced in a study of blood T cell repertoires in COVID-19. Produced via immunoSEQ multiplex PCR; TCRdb's table is partial and in-frame only. The sample carries fewer than 250,000 clones, 80% to 90% recorded once. Sequenced material: peripheral blood. Every receptor here comes from a woman of 80 years or more with COVID-19, enrolled during active disease.

The chain recombines TRBV7-2 with TRBJ1-2, with 12 nucleotides matching TRBD1. Per the germline V gene, CDR1 is SGHTA and CDR2 is FQGNSA. This CDR3 comprises 16 residues. J was trimmed by 4 bases and V by 5 bases; bases with no gene match: 8. The DNA of the CDR3 is TGTGCCAGCAGCGCGGGACAGGGGGCCTATGCCTATGGCTACACCTTC. Translated, it gives CASSAGQGAYAYGYTF.

The V call is TRBV18, the J call TRBJ2-1; 10 nucleotides align to TRBD1. J gave up 6 bases and V 3 bases, and 8 bases lay outside the gene matches. CDR1 is KGHSH, CDR2 LQKENI, per germline. This CDR3 region has 16 residues. CDR3 sequence (DNA): TGTGCCAGCTCACCCGGGACAGGGGACCCCTCCAATGAGCAGTTCTTC. The encoded protein is CASSPGTGDPSNEQFF.

The gene calls are TRBV28 and TRBJ2-3; 12 nucleotides line up with TRBD2. V shed 1 base and J 4 bases; nucleotides not matched to a gene: 6. Germline V gene lookup returns CDR1 MDHEN and CDR2 SYDVKM. CDR3 length: 17 amino acids. The DNA for the CDR3 is TGTGCCAGCAGTTTATTACTAGCGGGGGGATCCGCAGATACGCAGTATTTT. This codes for CASSLLLAGGSADTQYF.